This TCR beta chain derives from a study of blood T cells in healthy people across ages. Study-wide results and caveats: The study found more naive CD4+ cells and higher diversity in long-lived than aged donors.

Points on this clonotype: Its cognate antigen is unknown.

Every sample yielded at least 7 million isolated PBMCs. The V segment lost 2 bases and the J segment 1 base; nucleotides outside the gene matches: 7. CDR1 SGDLS and CDR2 YYNGEE come from the germline V gene. The CDR3 has 18 residues. The authors ran a second PCR of about 6 to 11 cycles using a sample-barcoded 5' primer and a J-beta primer mix. TCRdb re-called the 5' RACE reads with MiXCR, one entry per CDR3 protein. The sample consists of 1.5 million to 2 million distinct CDR3 sequences, about 50% of them appearing once. The receptor's source is a woman in her 40s in good health. Sequences were obtained from blood. The V and J genes are TRBV9 and TRBJ2-2; 11 bases align to TRBD2. CDR3 amino acids: CASSVLAGGFGNTGELFF. The CDR3 DNA sequence: TGTGCCAGCAGCGTCCTAGCGGGGGGATTCGGGAACACCGGGGAGCTGTTTTTT. Looking up the rest from reference TRBV9 and TRBJ2-2 gives the full variable domain: DSGVTQTPKHLITATGQRVTLRCSPRSGDLSVYWYQQSLDQGLQFLIQYYNGEERAKGNILERFSAQQFPDLHSELNLSSLELGDSALYFCASSVLAGGFGNTGELFFGEGSRLTVL.